The 8 T cell receptor beta chains below were found in one sample sequenced in a study of T cell responses to AZD1222 COVID-19 vaccine. Method: immunoSEQ multiplex PCR; TCRdb's copy keeps in-frame clones and lacks some. The top ten clones hold around 5% of a sample with approximately 140,000 clones, nearly 95% of them seen once. The sample was peripheral blood, taken on day 0 of AZD1222 vaccination. These receptors came from an adult in good health.

The chain joins TRBV6-5 to TRBJ2-2, with TRBD2 matching 11 bases. The V gene's germline CDR1 is MNHEY and CDR2 SVGAGI. The J segment lost 6 bases and the V segment lost 8 bases, leaving 8 bases of the junction unmatched. This CDR3 spans 15 amino acids. The CDR3 protein is CASSLAGVSAGELFF. The CDR3 coding sequence is TGTGCCAGCTCACTAGCGGGAGTTTCGGCCGGGGAGCTGTTTTTT.

This rearrangement joins TRBV5-1 to TRBJ2-1, with TRBD1 matching over 9 bases. Trimming took 8 bases from V and 5 from J; bases not matched to a gene: 11. The CDR3 covers 15 residues. CDR1 and CDR2 from the germline V gene are SGHRS and YFSETQ. CDR3 sequence reads: CARAQGADRDNEQFF. The CDR3 nucleotides are TGCGCCAGGGCACAGGGGGCCGATCGAGACAATGAGCAGTTCTTC. The whole variable domain, filled in from reference TRBV5-1 and TRBJ2-1, reads KAGVTQTPRYLIKTRGQQVTLSCSPISGHRSVSWYQQTPGQGLQFLFEYFSETQRNKGNFPGRFSGRQFSNSRSEMNVSTLELGDSALYLCARAQGADRDNEQFFGPGTRLTVL.

This clone was detected once. V usage is TRBV7-2 and J usage is TRBJ2-7; TRBD2 agrees at 8 bases. The CDR3 has 15 amino acids. The V gene's germline CDR1 is SGHTA and CDR2 FQGNSA. V was pared by 3 bases and J by 3 bases, with 7 bases of the junction left unmatched. The DNA for the CDR3 is TGTGCCAGCAGCTTTGCACTAGCGGTGGGCTACGAGCAGTACTTC. This encodes CASSFALAVGYEQYF.

In DNA, the CDR3 is TGTGCCTGGACTTCCGGCTCCTACAATGAGCAGTTCTTC. Its protein product is CAWTSGSYNEQFF. The gene calls are TRBV30 and TRBJ2-1; no clear D. This CDR3 contains 13 residues. Deletions cut 4 bases from V and 0 bases from J, with 7 bases between. Looked up from germline, CDR1 is GTSNPN and CDR2 is SVGIG (reference sequence).

The V gene is TRBV5-6, the J gene TRBJ2-7, with 10 bases matching TRBD1. From germline, CDR1 is SGHDT and CDR2 YYEEEE. CDR3 size: 15 residues. V gave up 4 bases and J gave up 6 bases; unmatched junction bases: 10. The CDR3 loop reads CASSRPGTGESEQYF. The CDR3 bases are TGTGCCAGCAGCCGGCCAGGGACAGGGGAATCCGAGCAGTACTTC.

In its sample, this clone was seen once. This chain uses TRBV3-1 (or the pseudogene TRBV3-2) with TRBJ1-2; D unresolved. CDR3 length: 14 amino acids. The ends were cut back, 0 bases at V and 2 bases at J, with 7 bases in the middle. CDR1 LGHDT and CDR2 YNNKEL come from the germline V gene (reference sequence). The CDR3 coding sequence is TGTGCCAGCAGCCAAGATACGGGGAACTATGGCTACACCTTC. It specifies CASSQDTGNYGYTF.

The V call is TRBV6-2 or TRBV6-3, the J call TRBJ2-7; the D is unclear. The CDR3 has 12 residues. Germline CDR1 reads MNHEY; CDR2 reads SVGEGT. V was clipped by 0 bases and J by 6 bases, with 6 bases between them. CDR3 sequence reads: CASSYSLREQYF. CDR3 in DNA: TGTGCCAGCAGTTACTCCCTCCGCGAGCAGTACTTC.

This rearrangement joins TRBV29-1 to TRBJ2-5, with a weak D call TRBD2 (6 bases). This CDR3 is 13 amino acids long. Germline V CDR1 and CDR2: SQVTM, ANQGSEA. Trimming cost V 6 bases and J 0 bases, with 11 bases left between them. The CDR3 sequence is CSVGGSYQETQYF. As DNA, the CDR3 is TGCAGCGTCGGAGGGAGCTACCAAGAGACCCAGTACTTC.